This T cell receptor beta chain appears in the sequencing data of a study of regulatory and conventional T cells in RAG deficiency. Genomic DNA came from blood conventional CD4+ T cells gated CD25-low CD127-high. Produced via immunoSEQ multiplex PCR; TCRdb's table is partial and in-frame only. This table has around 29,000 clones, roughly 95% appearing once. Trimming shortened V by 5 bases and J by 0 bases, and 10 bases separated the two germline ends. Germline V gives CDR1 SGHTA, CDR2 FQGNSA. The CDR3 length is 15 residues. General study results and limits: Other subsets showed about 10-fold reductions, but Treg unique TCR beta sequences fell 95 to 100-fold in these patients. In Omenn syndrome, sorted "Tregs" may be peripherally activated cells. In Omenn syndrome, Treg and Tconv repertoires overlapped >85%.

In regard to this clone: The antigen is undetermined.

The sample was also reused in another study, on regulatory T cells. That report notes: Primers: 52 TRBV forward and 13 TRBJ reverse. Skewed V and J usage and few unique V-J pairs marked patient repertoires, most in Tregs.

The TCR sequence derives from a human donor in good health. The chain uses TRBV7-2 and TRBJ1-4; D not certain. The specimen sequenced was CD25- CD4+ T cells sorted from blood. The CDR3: CASSPLVATNEKLFF. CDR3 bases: TGTGCCAGCAGCCCCCTTGTTGCAACTAATGAAAAACTGTTTTTT.